This is a list of T cell receptor beta chains from one sample in a study of PD-L1 blockade in urothelial cancer. Sequencing used immunoSEQ multiplex PCR; TCRdb keeps in-frame clones, though not all of them. The table has 90,000 to 130,000 clones, more than 85% seen once; the top ten hold under 5%. The material was PBMCs, obtained around atezolizumab (anti-PD-L1) treatment. These receptors all stem from a man in his sixties with urothelial cancer. CDR3s include the opening cysteine and the closing phenylalanine or tryptophan. A D gene is named only where the DNA matches it firmly. The size field is filled for only some rows; it gives once, few, many or a size class.

CDR3	DNA	D	size	J	V
CASSLVAGPQNEQFF	TGTGCCAGCAGCTTAGTAGCGGGGCCTCAAAATGAGCAGTTCTTC	TRBD2	-	TRBJ2-1	TRBV11-2
CASSSGLARDTQYF	TGTGCCAGCAGCTCCGGACTAGCGAGGGATACGCAGTATTTT	TRBD2	-	TRBJ2-3	TRBV5-8
CASSEGASGRRTDTQYF	TGCGCCAGCAGTGAAGGGGCTAGCGGGAGACGCACAGATACGCAGTATTTT	TRBD2	-	TRBJ2-3	TRBV10-1
CASSQDYAGGLGDTQYF	TGCGCCAGCAGCCAAGATTACGCAGGGGGATTGGGAGATACGCAGTATTTT	TRBD1	-	TRBJ2-3	TRBV4-3
CASSLTGSADTQYF	TGTGCCAGCAGCCTGACAGGGTCCGCAGATACGCAGTATTTT	TRBD1	-	TRBJ2-3	TRBV7-3
CSVALGANEKLFF	TGCAGCGTTGCTCTAGGGGCAAATGAAAAACTGTTTTTT	-	-	TRBJ1-4	TRBV29-1
CASSWTSGGKETQYF	TGTGCCAGCAGCTGGACTAGCGGGGGGAAAGAGACCCAGTACTTC	TRBD2	-	TRBJ2-5	TRBV5-4
CASSLSGVSGNTIYF	TGCGCCAGCAGCTTGTCGGGGGTTTCTGGAAACACCATATATTTT	-	-	TRBJ1-3	TRBV5-1
CASNSVRSPLHF	TGCGCCAGCAATTCCGTGAGATCACCCCTCCACTTT	-	few	TRBJ1-6	TRBV10-1
CASSGTGFWEETQYF	TGTGCCAGCAGCGGGACAGGGTTTTGGGAAGAGACCCAGTACTTC	TRBD1	once	TRBJ2-5	TRBV6-1
CASSPRGGSALDEQYF	TGTGCCAGTAGCCCGAGAGGCGGGAGTGCCCTGGACGAGCAGTACTTC	TRBD2	-	TRBJ2-7	TRBV19
CASWTGVDGNTIYF	TGCGCCAGCTGGACGGGGGTCGATGGAAACACCATATATTTT	-	-	TRBJ1-3	TRBV10-2
CASSNGLASTQYF	TGTGCCAGCAGTAATGGACTAGCATCGACCCAGTACTTC	TRBD2	-	TRBJ2-5	TRBV6-5
CASSLSGGGGETQYF	TGTGCCAGCAGCCTCTCGGGGGGGGGCGGGGAGACCCAGTACTTC	TRBD2	-	TRBJ2-5	TRBV5-4
CASSYTGQGAGYTF	TGTGCCAGCAGTTATACGGGACAGGGGGCGGGCTACACCTTC	TRBD1	-	TRBJ1-2	TRBV6-5
CASSYSGGDAGELFF	TGTGCCAGCAGTTACTCAGGGGGAGATGCCGGGGAGCTGTTTTTT	-	-	TRBJ2-2	TRBV6-6
CAWSRQPYTDTQYF	TGTGCCTGGAGTCGACAGCCGTACACAGATACGCAGTATTTT	-	-	TRBJ2-3	TRBV30
CASKGGYEQYF	TGTGCCAGCAAGGGAGGATACGAGCAGTACTTC	-	-	TRBJ2-7	TRBV6-6
CASSPSSGVETQYF	TGTGCCAGCAGCCCGTCTAGCGGGGTTGAGACCCAGTACTTC	TRBD2	-	TRBJ2-5	TRBV7-2
CASSQDPASGGVQYF	TGCGCCAGCAGCCAAGATCCGGCTAGCGGGGGGGTGCAGTACTTC	TRBD2	few	TRBJ2-7	TRBV4-1
CASSSGTSGVYNEQFF	TGCGCCAGCAGCTCCGGGACTAGCGGAGTTTACAATGAGCAGTTCTTC	TRBD2	-	TRBJ2-1	TRBV5-1
CAIAAPHSNQPQHF	TGCGCCATAGCAGCTCCCCATAGCAATCAGCCCCAGCATTTT	-	-	TRBJ1-5	TRBV5-1
CASSPGGGGYGYTF	TGCGCCAGCAGCCCAGGGGGTGGTGGCTATGGCTACACCTTC	TRBD1	-	TRBJ1-2	TRBV5-1
CASSQAGFTYNEQFF	TGCGCCAGCAGCCAAGCGGGATTCACCTACAATGAGCAGTTCTTC	-	-	TRBJ2-1	TRBV4-3
CASRLGPPGTTSYEQYF	TGTGCCAGCAGGCTCGGGCCTCCGGGGACTACCTCCTACGAGCAGTACTTC	TRBD2	-	TRBJ2-7	TRBV5-4
CASSQDPAGQESHGYTF	TGTGCCAGCAGCCAAGATCCGGCGGGCCAAGAGAGTCACGGCTACACCTTC	-	-	TRBJ1-2	TRBV4-2
CASSLELAGALYF	TGTGCCAGCAGCTTAGAACTAGCGGGGGCCCTGTACTTC	TRBD2	-	TRBJ2-5	TRBV7-9
CASSLEETGAYEQYF	TGTGCCAGCAGCTTAGAAGAGACAGGAGCCTACGAGCAGTACTTC	-	-	TRBJ2-7	TRBV11-2
CASSSGQGGIYGYTF	TGTGCCAGCAGTTCGGGACAGGGGGGTATCTATGGCTACACCTTC	TRBD1	-	TRBJ1-2	TRBV28
CASSELGVDYGYTF	TGCGCCAGCAGTGAGTTAGGGGTAGACTATGGCTACACCTTC	-	-	TRBJ1-2	TRBV10-2
CASGVQQGAYEQYF	TGTGCCAGCGGGGTTCAGCAGGGTGCCTACGAGCAGTACTTC	-	-	TRBJ2-7	TRBV2
CASSLPDRGPEELFF	TGTGCCAGCAGCTTACCGGACAGGGGGCCGGAGGAGCTGTTTTTT	TRBD1	-	TRBJ2-2	TRBV5-6
CASSLLAGGPSDTQYF	TGTGCCAGCAGCTTACTAGCGGGGGGGCCGTCAGATACGCAGTATTTT	TRBD2	once	TRBJ2-3	TRBV7-2
CAIRETGENTGELFF	TGTGCCATCAGAGAAACAGGGGAGAACACCGGGGAGCTGTTTTTT	TRBD1	-	TRBJ2-2	TRBV10-3
CASSFRGATDTQYF	TGTGCCAGCAGCTTCCGGGGGGCCACAGATACGCAGTATTTT	-	-	TRBJ2-3	TRBV7-2
CASSYHFGQGKGYGYTF	TGTGCCAGCAGTTACCACTTCGGACAGGGGAAAGGGTATGGCTACACCTTC	TRBD1	-	TRBJ1-2	TRBV28
CASSRSGRTIRTDTQYF	TGTGCCAGCAGCCGGAGCGGGAGGACCATACGCACAGATACGCAGTATTTT	TRBD2	-	TRBJ2-3	TRBV7-8
CASSRGEGGTYEQYF	TGTGCCAGCAGCCGGGGGGAGGGGGGGACCTACGAGCAGTACTTC	-	-	TRBJ2-7	TRBV4-2
CANYPRDWDTEAFF	TGTGCCAATTACCCCCGGGATTGGGACACTGAAGCTTTCTTT	-	-	TRBJ1-1	TRBV6-5
CASSPGTVGLYGYTF	TGTGCCAGCAGCCCCGGGACAGTGGGACTCTATGGCTACACCTTC	TRBD1	once	TRBJ1-2	TRBV28
CASSVIQGARYGYTF	TGTGCCAGCAGTGTAATACAGGGGGCGAGGTATGGCTACACCTTC	TRBD1	-	TRBJ1-2	TRBV6-1
CASSSFRTEQYF	TGTGCCAGCAGCTCCTTCCGGACAGAGCAGTACTTC	-	-	TRBJ2-7	TRBV5-6
CASSQEGLDTEAFF	TGCGCCAGCAGCCAAGAAGGCCTAGACACTGAAGCTTTCTTT	-	few	TRBJ1-1	TRBV4-1
CASSSVGGQGTSYEQYF	TGTGCCAGCAGCTCCGTAGGGGGACAGGGGACATCCTACGAGCAGTACTTC	TRBD1	-	TRBJ2-7	TRBV7-9
CASSPRPDTYNSPLHF	TGTGCCAGCAGCCCCCGGCCAGACACGTATAATTCACCCCTCCACTTT	-	-	TRBJ1-6	TRBV13
CASSEEQALKETQYF	TGTGCCAGCAGTGAAGAACAGGCCTTGAAAGAGACCCAGTACTTC	-	-	TRBJ2-5	TRBV2
CASSPGTGAGDQYF	TGTGCCAGCAGTCCCGGGACAGGGGCGGGTGATCAGTACTTC	TRBD1	-	TRBJ2-7	TRBV6-5
CASRTYGNYGYTF	TGTGCCAGCAGGACATATGGGAACTATGGCTACACCTTC	-	-	TRBJ1-2	TRBV28
CASVSDRVYNEQYF	TGTGCCAGCGTTTCGGACAGGGTCTACAACGAGCAGTACTTC	TRBD1	-	TRBJ2-7	TRBV2
CASRSALAFQFF	TGTGCCAGCAGATCCGCTCTAGCGTTCCAATTCTTC	-	-	TRBJ2-1	TRBV2
CASSVNPGDRDEQYF	TGTGCCAGCAGCGTAAATCCCGGGGACAGGGACGAGCAGTACTTC	TRBD1	-	TRBJ2-7	TRBV9
CASSFNREGGYTF	TGTGCCAGCAGCTTTAACAGGGAAGGTGGCTACACCTTC	-	-	TRBJ1-2	TRBV7-9
CASSVPGQGPLRHTGELFF	TGTGCCAGCAGCGTCCCGGGACAGGGGCCCCTAAGGCACACCGGGGAGCTGTTTTTT	TRBD1	-	TRBJ2-2	TRBV9
CASSLDSNHTDTQYF	TGTGCCAGCAGCTTAGACTCTAATCACACAGATACGCAGTATTTT	-	-	TRBJ2-3	TRBV7-6
CASSTTGTGNSGANVLTF	TGTGCCAGTAGTACAACCGGGACAGGTAACTCTGGGGCCAACGTCCTGACTTTC	TRBD1	-	TRBJ2-6	TRBV19
CASSKRQGVLDEQYF	TGCGCCAGCAGCAAAAGACAGGGGGTACTGGACGAGCAGTACTTC	TRBD1	once	TRBJ2-7	TRBV5-1
CASSSGGAGETQYF	TGTGCCAGCAGTAGCGGGGGGGCCGGGGAGACCCAGTACTTC	TRBD2	-	TRBJ2-5	TRBV19